This T cell receptor (beta chain) comes out of a study of beta chain features in type 1 diabetes. V lost 3 bases to trimming and J lost 1 base, with 12 bases between them. The CDR3 has 14 residues. CDR1 SQVTM and CDR2 ANQGSEA come from the germline V gene. Of the isolated RNA, all was reverse transcribed, and so the sequenced material was expressed TCRB transcripts. The assay was immunoSEQ multiplex PCR, and TCRdb's table has in-frame clones only and misses some. In the table there are over 600,000 clones, around an eighth of which are singletons. Regarding this clone: Its antigen is not known.

Markers CD45RO/CCR7/CD25/CD127/CD95/CD27 served to sort CD4+ naive, central memory, regulatory and stem cell-like memory cells. Over 98% purity was reached by all sorted populations. The study, taken as a whole, reports: PCR might preferentially amplify shorter templates, equally in patients and controls. cDNA-based reads could over-represent cells with high TCR expression. All four CD4+ subsets of Type 1 diabetes patients contained TCRB CDR3s that were moderately but significantly shorter.

This TCR derives from a man aged 30-40 years with type 1 diabetes. This sequence joins TRBV29-1 and TRBJ2-5, with D perhaps matching TRBD1 or TRBD2 (6 bases each). Material: naive CD4+ T cells from blood. CDR3 nucleotide sequence: TGCAGCGTTGAGGAGGGGGTATCCCAAGAGACCCAGTACTTC. It is translated as CSVEEGVSQETQYF.